These 21 T cell receptor beta chains originate from one sample sequenced in a study of blood T cells in healthy people across ages. Primers used in a second PCR of about 7 to 11 cycles were a sample-barcoded 5' primer and a J-beta primer mix. TCRdb itself ran the 5' RACE reads through MiXCR, one entry per CDR3 protein. The sample contains approximately 670,000 distinct CDR3 sequences, approximately 40% of which appear only once. The material sequenced was blood. Every receptor here comes from a man older than 75 in good health.

V and J are TRBV7-2 and TRBJ2-3, with 7 bases matching TRBD2. With V trimmed by 4 bases and J by 2 bases, 6 bases remained unmatched. This CDR3 is 15 amino acids long. From germline, CDR1 is SGHTA and CDR2 FQGNSA. The CDR3 DNA reads as TGTGCCAGCAGCTCGGAGCGGGGCCCCACAGATACGCAGTATTTT. Residues: CASSSERGPTDTQYF.

The table lists this clonotype with a few counts. The V and J genes are TRBV7-6 and TRBJ2-3; D remains ambiguous. V was pared by 2 bases and J by 0 bases, with 24 bases between. The CDR3 has 20 amino acids. The germline V gene has CDR1 SGHVS and CDR2 FNYEAQ. This CDR3 is CASSLLARWQAQTSTDTQYF. The CDR3 bases are TGTGCCAGCAGCTTATTGGCTCGTTGGCAGGCCCAAACTAGCACAGATACGCAGTATTTT.

J is TRBJ2-7 and V is TRBV6-2 or TRBV6-3; 9 nucleotides match TRBD1. The V segment lost 4 bases and the J segment 4 bases; nucleotides outside the gene matches: 11. This CDR3 has 16 residues. Germline CDR1 reads MNHEY; CDR2 reads SVGEGT. The CDR3 DNA reads TGTGCCAGCAGTTTATTAATCGGGACAGGGAGATACGAGCAGTACTTC. This sequence encodes CASSLLIGTGRYEQYF.

There are a few counts of this clonotype. The CDR3 is CASSPQRQGPTDEQFF. The CDR3 DNA reads as TGTGCCAGCAGCCCTCAGCGACAGGGACCCACGGATGAGCAGTTCTTC. The genes are TRBV5-6 and TRBJ2-1, with 7 bases lining up with TRBD1. Germline CDR1 is SGHDT and CDR2 is YYEEEE. The CDR3 totals 16 residues. The junction had 15 bases not matched to a gene; V was cut back by 4 bases and J by 8 bases. The full variable domain, with the rest looked up from reference TRBV5-6 and TRBJ2-1, is DAGVTQSPTHLIKTRGQQVTLRCSPKSGHDTVSWYQQALGQGPQFIFQYYEEEERQRGNFPDRFSGHQFPNYSSELNVNALLLGDSALYLCASSPQRQGPTDEQFFGPGTRLTVL.

This clonotype has only a few counts. The V and J genes are TRBV6-2 or TRBV6-3 and TRBJ2-1; 9 bases align to TRBD2. The CDR3 contains 15 residues. The J segment lost 4 bases and the V segment lost 4 bases, leaving 5 bases of the junction unmatched. The germline V gene encodes CDR1 MNHEY and CDR2 SVGEGT. The CDR3 here is CASSLTGLAYNEQFF. CDR3 nucleotide sequence: TGTGCCAGCAGTTTAACCGGACTAGCGTACAATGAGCAGTTCTTC.

Regarding this clonotype: The junction and the germline gene differ at one end; a read error may be behind it. The V gene is TRBV7-2, the J gene TRBJ1-1; D not resolved. The germline V gene encodes CDR1 SGHTA and CDR2 FQGNSA. CDR3 size: 14 residues. Written as DNA, the CDR3 is TGTGCCAGCCTCAGTCTATATAGGAACGCTGAAGCTTTCTTT. Amino acids: CASLSLYRNAEAFF.

This clonotype came up many times. V and J are TRBV7-2 and TRBJ2-1; 8 bases are shared with TRBD2. The germline CDR1 and CDR2 sequences are SGHTA and FQGNSA. The V and J ends lost 4 bases and 4 bases, in that order; junction bases with no gene match: 9. CDR3 length: 16 amino acids. CDR3 DNA: TGTGCCAGCAGCTCGAGTAGCGGGATTCTATACAATGAGCAGTTCTTC. Amino acid sequence: CASSSSSGILYNEQFF.

The V call is TRBV29-1, the J call TRBJ2-5, with 8 bases aligning to TRBD1. The CDR3 length is 15 residues. The germline V gene encodes CDR1 SQVTM and CDR2 ANQGSEA. The trim removed 4 bases at V and 9 bases at J, leaving 16 bases unmatched. The CDR3 nucleotides read TGCAGCGTTGGGGAGGCAGGGGGCTACCAAGGGGCCCAGTACTTC. This encodes CSVGEAGGYQGAQYF.

This clonotype occurred a few times. The CDR3 here is CASSAIGGNQHF. CDR3 in DNA: TGTGCCAGCAGCGCCATCGGGGGGAACCAGCATTTT. V usage is TRBV12-3 or TRBV12-4 and J usage is TRBJ1-5; D is perhaps TRBD1 (5 bases). With 6 bases removed from V and 12 bases from J, the gap between germline ends came to 15 bases. The CDR3 extends over 12 amino acids.

This clonotype was observed many times. The chain has TRBV6-1 and TRBJ2-1; D not certain. Germline V gives CDR1 MNHNS, CDR2 SASEGT. The V end was cut by 4 bases, the J end by 3 bases, with 10 bases between. The CDR3 spans 14 residues. For the CDR3, the DNA is TGTGCCAGCAGTGTCGCCTCCGGCTACAATGAGCAGTTCTTC. Its protein product is CASSVASGYNEQFF.

The table lists this clonotype with a few counts. V is TRBV7-2 and J is TRBJ2-7, with 10 bases identical to TRBD1. The CDR3 runs to 15 residues. Germline assignment: CDR1 SGHTA and CDR2 FQGNSA. Trimming cost V 1 base and J 6 bases; bases outside gene matches: 6. The CDR3 here is CASSLVTGQGVEQYF. The CDR3 DNA reads TGTGCCAGCAGCTTAGTGACAGGACAGGGGGTCGAGCAGTACTTC.

The sample holds a few counts of this clonotype. The chain joins TRBV12-3 or TRBV12-4 to TRBJ2-7; weak D call: TRBD2 (5 bases). Trimming stripped 6 bases from V and 1 base from J, with 16 bases between. The CDR3 is made up of 15 amino acids. The CDR3 is CASSPAGWESYEQYF. Here the CDR3 DNA reads TGTGCCAGCAGCCCAGCCGGGTGGGAGTCCTACGAGCAGTACTTC.

There are many counts of this clonotype. The chain has TRBV9 and TRBJ2-1, with 11 bases aligning to TRBD2. The CDR3 extends over 15 amino acids. V gave up 4 bases and J gave up 5 bases; unmatched junction bases: 5. Germline V gene data show CDR1 as SGDLS and CDR2 as YYNGEE. In DNA, the CDR3 is TGTGCCAGCAGCAAGACTAGCGGGGTAAACAATGAGCAGTTCTTC. This encodes CASSKTSGVNNEQFF.

This clonotype came up a few times. The chain couples TRBV18 to TRBJ1-2; D is ambiguous. Trimming took 3 bases from V and 7 from J, leaving 12 bases between them. CDR3 length equals 13 residues. The germline V gene has CDR1 KGHSH and CDR2 LQKENI. The CDR3 region is CASSPPESRGYTF. CDR3 nucleotides: TGTGCCAGCTCACCCCCGGAATCTCGTGGCTACACCTTC. Using reference TRBV18 and TRBJ1-2 for the parts outside the CDR3, the full variable domain is NAGVMQNPRHLVRRRGQEARLRCSPMKGHSHVYWYRQLPEEGLKFMVYLQKENIIDESGMPKERFSAEFPKEGPSILRIQQVVRGDSAAYFCASSPPESRGYTFGSGTRLTVV.

V usage is TRBV2 and J usage is TRBJ2-1; TRBD2 agrees at 9 bases. Germline-derived CDR1 and CDR2 are SNHLY and FYNNEI. The junction had 7 bases not matched to a gene; V was cut back by 0 bases and J by 7 bases. CDR3 length: 16 residues. The CDR3 coding sequence is TGTGCCAGCAGTGAAGCGCTTAGCGGGAGATGGAATGAGCAGTTCTTC. This gives the protein CASSEALSGRWNEQFF.

The chain is built from TRBV2 and TRBJ1-2, with 7 bases fitting TRBD1. Losses at the gene ends were 6 bases for V and 0 bases for J; bases not matched to a gene: 4. This CDR3 has 14 residues. The germline V gene encodes CDR1 SNHLY and CDR2 FYNNEI. CDR3 DNA: TGTGCCAGCAGCCGGGACAGAACTAACTATGGCTACACCTTC. Its translation: CASSRDRTNYGYTF.

The chain links TRBV20-1 to TRBJ2-1, with 8 bases lining up with TRBD1. Germline V gene sequence: CDR1 DFQATT, CDR2 SNEGSKA (reference sequence). CDR3 length: 13 amino acids. The CDR3 DNA is TGCAGGGCGAGCGACAGGGGATACAATGAGCAGTTCTTC. Translating gives CRASDRGYNEQFF.

A note on this clonotype: A clone one base away is much larger, so this may be a read error. The chain couples TRBV7-2 to TRBJ2-1, with D unclear. V was clipped by 1 base and J by 9 bases, with 10 bases between them. The CDR3 covers 13 residues. Germline CDR1 reads SGHTA; CDR2 reads FQGNSA. In nucleotides, the CDR3 is TGTGCCAGCAGCTTAGGTCAAGCAAGTGAGCAGTTCTTC. Its protein is CASSLGQASEQFF.

Many counts were recorded for this clonotype. The chain uses TRBV4-3 and TRBJ2-1; D gene ambiguous. Germline CDR1 is LGHNA and CDR2 is YSLEER. This CDR3 is built from 13 residues. The germline V and J ends were trimmed by 0 bases and 12 bases, with 12 bases remaining between them. The CDR3 DNA reads TGCGCCAGCAGCCAAGACGCAGGTACTCGGCAGTTCTTC. It encodes CASSQDAGTRQFF.

This chain links TRBV20-1 with TRBJ1-6; D is unresolved. The CDR3 has 15 residues. Trimming removed 1 base from V and 4 bases from J, with 11 bases in between. CDR1 DFQATT and CDR2 SNEGSKA come from the germline V gene (reference sequence). As DNA, the CDR3 is TGCAGTGCTAGAGGCCCTATGGGTTATAATTCACCCCTCCACTTT. Residues: CSARGPMGYNSPLHF.

This clonotype was seen a few times. This rearrangement joins TRBV2 to TRBJ2-3; the D gene is possibly TRBD1 (5 bases). The CDR3 loop spans 14 amino acids. Between the trimmed V and J ends, which lost 8 bases and 2 bases, there was a span of 14 bases. The germline CDR1 and CDR2 sequences are SNHLY and FYNNEI. This CDR3 reads CASAAGYATDTQYF. The DNA of the CDR3 is TGTGCCAGCGCGGCAGGGTATGCCACAGATACGCAGTATTTT. Full variable domain (missing parts from reference TRBV2 and TRBJ2-3): EPEVTQTPSHQVTQMGQEVILRCVPISNHLYFYWYRQILGQKVEFLVSFYNNEISEKSEIFDDQFSVERPDGSNFTLKIRSTKLEDSAMYFCASAAGYATDTQYFGPGTRLTVL.